The rows below give T cell receptor beta chains drawn from one sample of a study of shared clonotypes between healthy human individuals. Sequenced by immunoSEQ multiplex PCR; TCRdb stores in-frame clones only, minus some. The repertoire holds some 1.1 million clones, with 60% to 85% as singletons. The sample comprised memory CD4+ T cells from PBMCs. All receptors come from a man younger than 35 in good health. Some clones in this sample may be carry-over from other donors' samples. The CDR3 runs from the conserved cysteine through the conserved F or W. The D gene is left open where the match is weak. Where a row states a size, it is once, few, many or the class of an expanded clone; other rows omit it.

j_gene,d_gene,abundance,v_gene,CDR3nt,CDR3aa
TRBJ1-4,-,-,TRBV19,TGTGCCAGTAGTCTGGACGGAATATATGAAAAACTGTTTTTT,CASSLDGIYEKLFF
TRBJ2-7,TRBD1,-,TRBV7-2,TGTGCCAGCAATAAGGGACAGGGAGGATACGAGCAGTACTTC,CASNKGQGGYEQYF
TRBJ2-1,-,-,TRBV18,TGTGCCAGCTCACCGGACGCCGAGGGGGAGCAGTTCTTC,CASSPDAEGEQFF
TRBJ1-1,-,-,TRBV5-5,TGTGCCAGCAGCTCGACAAGCACCAACACTGAAGCTTTCTTT,CASSSTSTNTEAFF
TRBJ2-1,TRBD1,-,TRBV5-1,TGCGCCAGCAGCTGGGGGACAGGGGGCTCCTACAATGAGCAGTTCTTC,CASSWGTGGSYNEQFF
TRBJ2-7,TRBD1,-,TRBV7-9,TGTGCCAGCAGCTCAGGACAGGGGGCGACCTACGAGCAGTACTTC,CASSSGQGATYEQYF
TRBJ2-7,-,-,TRBV7-3,TGTGCCAGCAGCCCCTCCGGGAACCCCTACGAGCAGTACTTC,CASSPSGNPYEQYF
TRBJ2-7,TRBD2,-,TRBV7-8,TGTGCCAGCAGCTTAGTGGCCGGGACTAGCGGGTCCCACGAGCAGTACTTC,CASSLVAGTSGSHEQYF
TRBJ2-1,-,-,TRBV7-3,TGTGCCAGCAGCTTAAAGGACAGAAGCCATGAGCAGTTCTTC,CASSLKDRSHEQFF
TRBJ2-2,TRBD2,-,TRBV6-6,TGTGCCAGCAGACCCGGACTAGCGGGGGGGCGGGAGCTGTTTTTT,CASRPGLAGGRELFF
TRBJ1-1,TRBD1,-,TRBV2,TGTGCCAGCAGTTGGGGCGGGACAGGGAGGTTAGGCACTGAAGCTTTCTTT,CASSWGGTGRLGTEAFF
TRBJ2-7,TRBD1,-,TRBV28,TGTGCCAGCAGTTTACGACAGGGGTCCTACGAGCAGTACTTC,CASSLRQGSYEQYF
TRBJ2-5,-,-,TRBV2,TGTGCCAGCAGCGGACTACAAGAGACCCAGTACTTC,CASSGLQETQYF
TRBJ2-7,TRBD1,-,TRBV9,TGTGCCAGCAGCGTAGAGGGTAGAGGACAGGGCTTTAGCGAGCAGTACTTC,CASSVEGRGQGFSEQYF
TRBJ2-7,-,-,TRBV7-9,TGTGCCAGCAGCCCAGGGGGGGGATCCTCCGAGCAGTACTTC,CASSPGGGSSEQYF
TRBJ2-7,TRBD1,few,TRBV10-3,TGTGCCATCAGTGGGTCGGACAGGGGATACGAGCAGTACTTC,CAISGSDRGYEQYF
TRBJ1-5,TRBD1,many,TRBV5-1,TGCGCCAGCAGCTTGGAGGGGGCTCGTGGTCAGCCCCAGCATTTT,CASSLEGARGQPQHF
TRBJ2-6,TRBD2,-,TRBV27,TGTGCCAGCAGTTTAAGGTTAGGTCTAGCGGGAGATTTGGGGGCCAACGTCCTGACTTTC,CASSLRLGLAGDLGANVLTF
TRBJ2-3,-,few,TRBV7-9,TGTGCCAGCCTGTCGGGGAGAACAGATACGCAGTATTTT,CASLSGRTDTQYF
TRBJ1-4,TRBD1,few,TRBV28,TGTGCCAGCGGGACAGGGGGCCGTCCTAATGAAAAACTGTTTTTT,CASGTGGRPNEKLFF
TRBJ1-1,-,-,TRBV5-4,TGTGCCAGCAGCTTGGTGACCCGCGGCGGCACTGAAGCTTTCTTT,CASSLVTRGGTEAFF
TRBJ2-7,-,few,TRBV5-1,TGCGCCAGCAGCTTGACACCCCAGGGAGAGCTCTACGAGCAGTACTTC,CASSLTPQGELYEQYF
TRBJ2-1,-,-,TRBV7-2,TGTGCCAGCAGCCTCCCACCCGGGGCTGAGCAGTTCTTC,CASSLPPGAEQFF
TRBJ2-1,-,-,TRBV4-2,TGTGCCAGCAGCCAGTATGGGGCTTCCTACAATGAGCAGTTCTTC,CASSQYGASYNEQFF
TRBJ2-1,-,-,TRBV5-1,TGCGCCAGCACCTTCGACTACCCGGCCTACAATGAGCAGTTCTTC,CASTFDYPAYNEQFF
TRBJ2-6,TRBD2,-,TRBV28,TGTGCCAGCAGTCTAGCGGGAGGAGTTGTTGGGGCCAACGTCCTGACTTTC,CASSLAGGVVGANVLTF
TRBJ2-2,TRBD2,-,TRBV7-8,TGTGCCAGCAGCCCACAGACTAGCGGGAGGGCCGGTGGGGAGCTGTTTTTT,CASSPQTSGRAGGELFF
TRBJ2-5,TRBD1,-,TRBV5-1,TGCGCCAGCAGCCTAGGACAGGCCTTTTCGGGGACCCAGTACTTC,CASSLGQAFSGTQYF
TRBJ2-2,-,-,TRBV2,TGTGCCAGCAGGATAGTAACCCCCGGGGAGCTGTTTTTT,CASRIVTPGELFF
TRBJ2-3,TRBD1,-,TRBV7-3,TGTGCCAGCAGCTCACAGGGGGCTGACACGCAGTATTTT,CASSSQGADTQYF
TRBJ2-5,-,-,TRBV5-1,TGCGCCAGCAGCTTTGGTAATTCCCAAGAGACCCAGTACTTC,CASSFGNSQETQYF
TRBJ2-7,-,few,TRBV23-1,TGCGCCAGCAGTCAATCGCACGGAAAGATCTACGAGCAGTACTTC,CASSQSHGKIYEQYF
TRBJ2-3,TRBD1,few,TRBV10-2,TGCGCCAGCAGTGGCTCTTACAGGGGGCTACGTGATACGCAGTATTTT,CASSGSYRGLRDTQYF
TRBJ1-5,-,-,TRBV18,TGTGCCAGCTCATACGGACATGCTGCTAATCAGCCCCAGCATTTT,CASSYGHAANQPQHF
TRBJ1-2,-,-,TRBV2,TGTGCCAGCAGCCCTGAGGTCGGGAGTTTCTATGGCTACACCTTC,CASSPEVGSFYGYTF
TRBJ2-7,TRBD1,few,TRBV4-2,TGTGCCAGCAGCCTCCGACAGGGGCACTACGAGCAGTACTTC,CASSLRQGHYEQYF
TRBJ2-1,-,-,TRBV9,TGTGCCAGCAGCGCACAGGAGTCGGGCGGTCATGAGCAGTTCTTC,CASSAQESGGHEQFF
TRBJ1-3,TRBD1,-,TRBV11-2,TGTGCCAGCAGCCCCGGACAGGGGGTGGCTGGAAACACCATATATTTT,CASSPGQGVAGNTIYF
TRBJ2-1,TRBD2,-,TRBV7-9,TGTGCCAGCAGCCCAGCGGGACCCTACTACAATGAGCAGTTCTTC,CASSPAGPYYNEQFF
TRBJ1-1,-,-,TRBV28,TGTGCCAGCAGTCTCCTCCGATCCGAAGCTTTCTTT,CASSLLRSEAFF
TRBJ2-5,-,-,TRBV6-1,TGTGCCAGCAGTTTAGGGCAGGGAGTCTTCGAGACCCAGTACTTC,CASSLGQGVFETQYF
TRBJ1-5,TRBD1,-,TRBV6-1,TGTGCCAGCAGCCTTAGGACAGGGGATCAGCCCCAGCATTTT,CASSLRTGDQPQHF
TRBJ2-2,-,-,TRBV30,TGTGCCTGGGACTCCTCCACCGGGGAGCTGTTTTTT,CAWDSSTGELFF
TRBJ2-3,-,-,TRBV19,TGTGCCAGTAGTATAGGCCTCACAGATACGCAGTATTTT,CASSIGLTDTQYF
TRBJ2-7,-,-,TRBV5-1,TGCGCCAGCAGCTTGGCCAGCGGCCAATTCGACGAGCAGTACTTC,CASSLASGQFDEQYF
TRBJ2-3,-,once,TRBV28,TGTGCCAGTTATTCGCGGCTGTTCGCGGGCACAGATACGCAGTATTTT,CASYSRLFAGTDTQYF
TRBJ2-7,-,many,TRBV28,TGTGCCAGCATTCCCCGGAGCGCCTACGAGCAGTACTTC,CASIPRSAYEQYF
TRBJ2-7,TRBD2,few,TRBV19,TGTGCCAGTAGTAGGTCTAGCGGGAGGAGCCCTGACTCCTACGAGCAGTACTTC,CASSRSSGRSPDSYEQYF
TRBJ2-2,-,-,TRBV7-6,TGTGCCAGCAGCTTAGGCACCGGGGAGCTGTTTTTT,CASSLGTGELFF
TRBJ1-1,-,many,TRBV28,TGTGCCAGCAGACGGGACTTGAACACTGAAGCTTTCTTT,CASRRDLNTEAFF
TRBJ2-5,-,-,TRBV2,TGTGCCAGCAGTGAGTCAGAAGAGACCCAGTACTTC,CASSESEETQYF
TRBJ1-1,-,-,TRBV7-2,TGTGCCAGTAGGATGAACACTGAAGCTTTCTTT,CASRMNTEAFF
TRBJ1-2,TRBD1,few,TRBV5-4,TGTGCCAGCAGCACGAAGGGGGCGGATGGCTACACCTTC,CASSTKGADGYTF
TRBJ2-2,TRBD2,-,TRBV27,TGTGCCAGCACCCTACGCGGGACTAGCGGCACCGGGGAGCTGTTTTTT,CASTLRGTSGTGELFF